These 28 T cell receptor beta chains share one sample of origin, sequenced in a study of cytomegalovirus exposure and HLA in healthy donors. Data came from immunoSEQ multiplex PCR; TCRdb stores just in-frame clones and leaves some out. Of roughly 75,000 clones in the sample, 94% were seen once. The sample comprised PBMCs. These receptors all come from a woman aged 18-30 years in good health and CMV-seronegative.

The rearrangement joins TRBV19 to TRBJ2-7; D remains ambiguous. V lost 1 base and J 6 bases, leaving 7 bases between the germline ends. This CDR3 region has 12 residues. CDR1 and CDR2 from the germline V gene are LNHDA and SQIVND (reference sequence). The CDR3 DNA sequence: TGTGCCAGTAGTATAGGTTCGAGCGAGCAGTACTTC. It specifies CASSIGSSEQYF.

This clone was detected only once. V gene TRBV4-1 combines with J gene TRBJ2-7, with 7 bases lining up with TRBD1. CDR3 length equals 17 residues. The V segment lost 4 bases and the J segment 1 base; nucleotides outside the gene matches: 13. Looked up from germline, CDR1 is MGHRA and CDR2 is YSYEKL. The chain's CDR3 is CASSPRSGTVQSYEQYF. The CDR3, as DNA: TGCGCCAGCAGCCCCCGCTCGGGGACAGTTCAATCCTACGAGCAGTACTTC.

The CDR3 here is CASSLAAWNTEAFF. CDR3 nucleotide sequence: TGTGCCAGCAGTTTGGCGGCCTGGAACACTGAAGCTTTCTTT. The chain has TRBV28 and TRBJ1-1, with no clear D. V lost 3 bases to trimming and J lost 1 base, with 9 bases between them. The CDR3 runs 14 residues. Germline assignment: CDR1 MDHEN and CDR2 SYDVKM.

This sequence joins TRBV30 and TRBJ2-3, with D possibly being TRBD2 (5 bases). The V end was cut by 4 bases, the J end by 0 bases, with 14 bases between. CDR1 is GTSNPN and CDR2 is SVGIG in the germline V gene (reference sequence). CDR3 length: 15 residues. In DNA, the CDR3 is TGTGCCTGGACCCCCGAGGGCAGAAGCACAGATACGCAGTATTTT. It is translated as CAWTPEGRSTDTQYF.

The V call is TRBV19, the J call TRBJ2-1, with a possible D match to TRBD1 (8 bases). This CDR3 is 15 amino acids long. V lost 5 bases and J lost 9, with 20 bases in between. From germline, CDR1 is LNHDA and CDR2 SQIVND (reference sequence). The CDR3 nucleotides are TGTGCCAGTAGTTCCCAGGGGACAGGCGGGAGTGAGCAGTTCTTC. Translated: CASSSQGTGGSEQFF.

The rearrangement uses TRBV5-1 and TRBJ2-1, with 9 bases that match TRBD2. Germline loops: CDR1 SGHRS, CDR2 YFSETQ. This CDR3 spans 18 amino acids. After removal of 0 bases from V and 7 bases from J, the junction contained 14 bases not matched to a gene. Written as DNA, the CDR3 is TGCGCCAGCAGCTTGGCCCGGGGAGGTAGCGGGAGTTTTAATGAGCAGTTCTTC. It is translated as CASSLARGGSGSFNEQFF.

This sequence joins TRBV4-1 and TRBJ2-1; 9 positions match TRBD2. Germline CDR1 reads MGHRA; CDR2 reads YSYEKL. V shed 4 bases, J shed 2 bases, and the junction held 0 bases outside the gene matches. CDR3 length: 14 residues. CDR3 region: CASSLAGAYNEQFF. CDR3 coding DNA: TGCGCCAGCAGCCTAGCGGGGGCCTACAATGAGCAGTTCTTC.

The chain links TRBV5-5 to TRBJ2-7; 9 bases are shared with TRBD1. CDR1 SGHKS and CDR2 YYEKEE come from the germline V gene (reference sequence). After removal of 3 bases from V and 5 bases from J, the junction contained 6 bases not matched to a gene. CDR3 size: 14 residues. This CDR3 is CASSWGQGTHEQYF. The CDR3 coding sequence is TGTGCCAGCAGCTGGGGACAGGGTACCCACGAGCAGTACTTC. Complete variable domain (other parts from reference TRBV5-5 and TRBJ2-7): DAGVTQSPTHLIKTRGQQVTLRCSPISGHKSVSWYQQVLGQGPQFIFQYYEKEERGRGNFPDRFSARQFPNYSSELNVNALLLGDSALYLCASSWGQGTHEQYFGPGTRLTVT.

The CDR3 here is CASRHRDSYGYTF. DNA of the CDR3: TGTGCCAGTAGGCACCGGGACTCATATGGCTACACCTTC. The chain is built from TRBV19 and TRBJ1-2; D might be TRBD1 (5 bases). Per the germline V gene, CDR1 is LNHDA and CDR2 is SQIVND (reference sequence). V was shortened by 6 bases and J by 5 bases, with 13 bases between the two germline ends. The CDR3 sequence is 13 residues long.

The rearrangement joins TRBV7-9 to TRBJ1-5, with TRBD1 identical over 9 bases. The CDR3 consists of 15 residues. Germline trimming cut 4 bases from V and 3 bases from J; bases unmatched to any gene: 4. The V gene's germline CDR1 is SEHNR and CDR2 FQNEAQ (reference sequence). CDR3: CASSSDRGPNQPQHF. The CDR3 DNA reads TGTGCCAGCAGCTCGGACAGGGGACCCAATCAGCCCCAGCATTTT.

The chain recombines TRBV7-6 with TRBJ2-7; 9 bases align to TRBD1. The CDR3 has 15 residues. Germline V gene lookup returns CDR1 SGHVS and CDR2 FNYEAQ. The trim removed 1 base at V and 3 bases at J, leaving 4 bases unmatched. The CDR3 DNA is TGTGCCAGCAGCTTAGAGGGACAGGGATTCTACGAGCAGTACTTC. It translates to CASSLEGQGFYEQYF.

The rearrangement uses TRBV12-5 and TRBJ1-5; tentatively, D is TRBD1 (6 bases). CDR1 and CDR2 (germline): LGHNT, FRNRAP. The CDR3 length is 13 residues. Trimming shortened V by 5 bases and J by 4 bases, and 9 bases separated the two germline ends. The CDR3 here is CASGAGANQPQHF. In nucleotides, the CDR3 is TGTGCTAGTGGTGCAGGGGCTAATCAGCCCCAGCATTTT.

This chain links TRBV10-1 with TRBJ2-1; a possible D gene is TRBD1 (6 bases). Germline CDR1 reads WNHNN; CDR2 reads SYGVQD (reference sequence). CDR3 length: 15 amino acids. V was cut by 3 bases and J by 10 bases, with 19 bases left in between. The CDR3 loop is CASSDSDVQGREQFF. CDR3 DNA sequence: TGCGCCAGCAGTGATTCGGATGTACAGGGCAGGGAGCAGTTCTTC.

This rearrangement joins TRBV2 to TRBJ2-6; the match to TRBD2 covers 7 bases. The CDR3 is 17 residues long. Germline CDR1 reads SNHLY; CDR2 reads FYNNEI. J was trimmed by 0 bases and V by 4 bases; bases with no gene match: 6. CDR3 sequence reads: CASSGQGGISGANVLTF. The CDR3 region has the DNA TGTGCCAGCAGTGGGCAGGGAGGGATCTCTGGGGCCAACGTCCTGACTTTC. The complete variable domain, with remaining parts taken from reference TRBV2 and TRBJ2-6, reads EPEVTQTPSHQVTQMGQEVILRCVPISNHLYFYWYRQILGQKVEFLVSFYNNEISEKSEIFDDQFSVERPDGSNFTLKIRSTKLEDSAMYFCASSGQGGISGANVLTFGAGSRLTVL.

J is TRBJ2-5 and V is TRBV7-2; 7 nucleotides match TRBD2. Germline V gene data show CDR1 as SGHTA and CDR2 as FQGNSA. J gave up 1 base and V 5 bases, and 4 bases lay outside the gene matches. The CDR3 length is 14 residues. CDR3 protein: CASSDREAQETQYF. The DNA for the CDR3 is TGTGCCAGCAGCGACCGGGAGGCCCAAGAGACCCAGTACTTC. Together with reference TRBV7-2 and TRBJ2-5, the CDR3 gives the full variable domain: GAGVSQSPSNKVTEKGKDVELRCDPISGHTALYWYRQSLGQGLEFLIYFQGNSAPDKSGLPSDRFSAERTGGSVSTLTIQRTQQEDSAVYLCASSDREAQETQYFGPGTRLLVL.

The chain uses TRBV6-5 and TRBJ1-4, with TRBD1 matching over 7 bases. J lost 5 bases, V lost 6 bases, and 9 bases had no gene match. Per the germline V gene, CDR1 is MNHEY and CDR2 is SVGAGI. This CDR3 spans 15 amino acids. CDR3 residues: CASRDRDRGNEKLFF. The CDR3 DNA reads TGTGCCAGCAGAGATCGGGACAGAGGAAATGAAAAACTGTTTTTT.

The chain is built from TRBV5-4 and TRBJ2-6; D remains unclear. Germline CDR1 and CDR2: SGHNT and YYREEE (reference sequence). Between the trimmed V and J ends, which lost 1 base and 0 bases, there was a span of 5 bases. The CDR3 runs to 15 residues. This CDR3 reads CASSLQVSGANVLTF. CDR3 nucleotide sequence: TGTGCCAGCAGCTTGCAGGTCTCTGGGGCCAACGTCCTGACTTTC.

This clone was recorded a few times. This rearrangement joins TRBV7-6 to TRBJ2-7, with 7 bases aligning to TRBD1. Losses at the gene ends were 1 base for V and 4 bases for J; bases not matched to a gene: 4. The CDR3 totals 14 residues. CDR1 and CDR2 (germline): SGHVS, FNYEAQ. CDR3 loop: CASSLGLDRYEQYF. Written as DNA, the CDR3 is TGTGCCAGCAGCTTAGGTCTGGACAGGTACGAGCAGTACTTC.

J is TRBJ1-1 and V is TRBV19; 9 bases are shared with TRBD1. V shed 8 bases and J 7 bases; nucleotides not matched to a gene: 8. The CDR3 is made up of 13 amino acids. Germline V gene sequence: CDR1 LNHDA, CDR2 SQIVND (reference sequence). CDR3 sequence (DNA): TGTGCCAGTGCGGGACAGGGCCGCCTTGAAGCTTTCTTT. Its protein is CASAGQGRLEAFF. Using reference TRBV19 and TRBJ1-1 for the parts outside the CDR3, the full variable domain is DGGITQSPKYLFRKEGQNVTLSCEQNLNHDAMYWYRQDPGQGLRLIYYSQIVNDFQKGDIAEGYSVSREKKESFPLTVTSAQKNPTAFYLCASAGQGRLEAFFGQGTRLTVV.

The chain carries TRBV7-9 and TRBJ1-2; possibly TRBD1 for D (5 bases). Trimming took off 4 bases at V and 6 bases at J, with 12 bases between the two ends. This CDR3 has 13 residues. Germline V gives CDR1 SEHNR, CDR2 FQNEAQ (reference sequence). The CDR3 nucleotides are TGTGCCAGCAGCTCCGACAGCAAGAATGGCTACACCTTC. It yields the protein CASSSDSKNGYTF.

This rearrangement joins TRBV5-6 to TRBJ2-1, with D maybe TRBD1 (6 bases). CDR1 and CDR2 (germline): SGHDT, YYEEEE. Between the trimmed V and J ends, which lost 2 bases and 5 bases, there was a span of 17 bases. The CDR3 has 16 residues. The CDR3 reads CASSFYPGRGNNEQFF. The CDR3 DNA reads TGTGCCAGCAGCTTCTATCCCGGCAGGGGCAACAATGAGCAGTTCTTC.

This clone was counted a few times. The rearrangement joins TRBV6-5 to TRBJ2-2; possibly TRBD1 for D (7 bases). V lost 3 bases and J 7 bases, leaving 12 bases between the germline ends. The germline CDR1 and CDR2 sequences are MNHEY and SVGAGI. The CDR3 runs to 14 residues. Written as DNA, the CDR3 is TGTGCCAGCAGTTATCTGCAGGGGGGCGGGGAGCTGTTTTTT. Amino acid sequence: CASSYLQGGGELFF.

This clone came up once. The chain couples TRBV5-8 to TRBJ1-5; 8 bases are shared with TRBD1. CDR1 and CDR2 from the germline V gene are SGHTS and YDEGEE. V gave up 2 bases and J gave up 0 bases; unmatched junction bases: 4. The CDR3 is 16 residues long. CDR3 sequence (DNA): TGTGCCAGCAGCTTTAGGACAGGGTCTAGCAATCAGCCCCAGCATTTT. Translating it yields CASSFRTGSSNQPQHF.

The rearrangement links TRBV7-6 to TRBJ2-1; TRBD2 matches at 10 bases. With 5 bases clipped from V and 0 bases from J, the junction kept 7 bases outside the gene matches. The CDR3 runs to 17 residues. In germline, CDR1 is SGHVS, CDR2 FNYEAQ. CDR3 amino acids: CASSLGLAESSYNEQFF. The CDR3 DNA is TGTGCCAGCAGCCTAGGACTAGCGGAAAGCTCCTACAATGAGCAGTTCTTC.

About this clone: Other nucleotide sequences in the sample specify the same CDR3. The rearrangement joins TRBV13 to TRBJ2-5; perhaps TRBD2 as D (6 bases). V lost 3 bases to trimming and J lost 5 bases, with 7 bases between them. The CDR3 length is 12 residues. Germline assignment: CDR1 PRHDT and CDR2 FYEKMQ (reference sequence). CDR3 amino acids: CASSLGRETQYF. The CDR3 nucleotides are TGTGCCAGCAGCTTGGGGAGGGAGACCCAGTACTTC.

This clone was observed a single time. The gene calls are TRBV6-1 and TRBJ1-2, with TRBD1 matching over 7 bases. The ends lost 4 bases at V and 9 bases at J; junction bases unmatched: 11. This CDR3 has 14 amino acids. Looked up from germline, CDR1 is MNHNS and CDR2 is SASEGT. The CDR3 region is CASSGFQGERRYTF. CDR3 nucleotide sequence: TGTGCCAGCAGTGGATTCCAGGGGGAACGACGCTACACCTTC.

This sequence joins TRBV5-6 and TRBJ1-2, with D hard to call. Per the germline V gene, CDR1 is SGHDT and CDR2 is YYEEEE. V lost 0 bases, J lost 4 bases, and 7 bases lay in between. This CDR3 has 13 amino acids. The DNA for the CDR3 is TGTGCCAGCAGCTTGGGCACATCCTATGGCTACACCTTC. Protein product: CASSLGTSYGYTF.

V and J are TRBV4-2 and TRBJ1-1; no firm D call. V was trimmed by 3 bases and J by 0 bases, leaving 8 bases between them. The CDR3 is made up of 14 amino acids. Germline-derived CDR1 and CDR2 are LGHNA and YNFKEQ. CDR3 sequence reads: CASSQTPLNTEAFF. The CDR3 bases are TGTGCCAGCAGCCAGACACCTCTGAACACTGAAGCTTTCTTT.